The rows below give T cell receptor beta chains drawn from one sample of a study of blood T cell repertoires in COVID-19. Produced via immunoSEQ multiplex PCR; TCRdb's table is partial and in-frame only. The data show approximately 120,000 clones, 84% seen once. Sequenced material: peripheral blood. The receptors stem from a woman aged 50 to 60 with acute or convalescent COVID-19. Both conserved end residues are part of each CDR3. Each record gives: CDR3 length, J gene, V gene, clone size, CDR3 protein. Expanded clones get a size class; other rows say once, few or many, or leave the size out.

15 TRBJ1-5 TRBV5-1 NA CASSPLTGDNQPQHF
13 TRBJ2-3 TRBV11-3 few CASSSSSTDTQYF
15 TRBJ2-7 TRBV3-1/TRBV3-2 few CASSQGHLIGYEQYF
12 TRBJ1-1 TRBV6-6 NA CASGGGLTEAFF
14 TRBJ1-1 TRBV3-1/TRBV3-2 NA CASSPDRANTEAFF
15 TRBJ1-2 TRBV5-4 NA CASSKGQGENYGYTF
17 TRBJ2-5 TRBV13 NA CASSPTRSGRVQETQYF
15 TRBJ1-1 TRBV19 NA CASSIVGAGYTEAFF
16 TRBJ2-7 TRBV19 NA CASSTTGTVLSYEQYF
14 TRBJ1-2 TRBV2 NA CASILIQGNYGYTF
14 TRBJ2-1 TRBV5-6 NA CASSSGQVGNEQFF
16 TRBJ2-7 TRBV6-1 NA CASRETGGAGSYEQYF
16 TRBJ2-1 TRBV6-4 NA CASSLVSQASYNEQFF
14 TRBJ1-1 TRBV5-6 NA CASSLQGEYTEAFF
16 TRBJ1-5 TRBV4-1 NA CASSQEVAGVVQPQHF
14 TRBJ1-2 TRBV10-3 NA CAISDRQGDYGYTF
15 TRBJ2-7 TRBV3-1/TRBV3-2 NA CASSLRTSGGSEQYF
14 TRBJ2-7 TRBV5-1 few CASSLVEASGEQYF
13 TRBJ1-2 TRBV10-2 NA CASASRGNYGYTF
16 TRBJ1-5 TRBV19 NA CASSSGRGKDNQPQHF
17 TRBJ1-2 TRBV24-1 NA CATSDRQVGDGLYGYTF
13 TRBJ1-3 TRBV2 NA CASCYSSGNTIYF
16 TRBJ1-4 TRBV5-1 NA CASSWTGLATNEKLFF
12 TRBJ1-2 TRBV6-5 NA CASRSGSYGYTF
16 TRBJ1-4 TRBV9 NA CASSRTGDATNEKLFF
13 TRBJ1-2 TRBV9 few CASSPRTVSGYTF
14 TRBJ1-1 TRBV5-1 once CASSSQGGFTEAFF
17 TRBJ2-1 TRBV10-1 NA CASSDRGLAGGHNEQFF
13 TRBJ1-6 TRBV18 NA CASSSTGFSPLHF
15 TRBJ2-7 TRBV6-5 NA CASSYSPDRSYEQYF
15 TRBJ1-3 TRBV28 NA CASRNTASSGNTIYF
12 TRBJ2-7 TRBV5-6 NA CASGRSSPEQYF
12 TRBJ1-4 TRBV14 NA CASSQDALKLFF
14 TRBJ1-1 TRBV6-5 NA CASSRPGGEDEAFF
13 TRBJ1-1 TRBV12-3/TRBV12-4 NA CASALSGNTEAFF
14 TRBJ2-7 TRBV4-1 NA CASSQDRGFYEQYF
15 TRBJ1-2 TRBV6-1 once CASSENPGQFSGYTF
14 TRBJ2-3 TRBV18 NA CASSPIQDTDTQYF
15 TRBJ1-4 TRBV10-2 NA CASSHAGSRFEKLFF
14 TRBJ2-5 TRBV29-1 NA CSVDTGQGQETQYF
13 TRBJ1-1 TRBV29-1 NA CSVLGQVNTEAFF
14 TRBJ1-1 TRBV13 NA CASSHTGTGSKAFF
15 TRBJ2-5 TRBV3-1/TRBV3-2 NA CASSPRGTDQETQYF
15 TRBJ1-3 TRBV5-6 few CASSLIAGKKNTIYF
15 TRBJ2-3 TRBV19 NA CASSITSTITDTQYF
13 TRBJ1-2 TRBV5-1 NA CASSLDTNYGYTF